The next 20 T cell receptor beta chains were all read from a single sample in a study of STAT5B mutations in CD4+ large granular lymphocyte leukemia. The repertoire was sequenced with immunoSEQ multiplex PCR; TCRdb's copy has only in-frame clones and lacks some. The sample carries 30,000 or so clones, under 85% recorded once. The sample was CD4+ T cells from blood buffy coats. These receptors all stem from a human donor in good health.

This sequence joins TRBV7-2 and TRBJ2-2; TRBD2 aligns across 11 bases. This CDR3 is built from 16 residues. Germline V gives CDR1 SGHTA, CDR2 FQGNSA. J was trimmed by 3 bases and V by 5 bases; bases with no gene match: 5. The CDR3 region is CASSQTSGSHTGELFF. CDR3 coding DNA: TGTGCCAGCAGCCAAACTAGCGGGAGTCACACCGGGGAGCTGTTTTTT.

The table lists this clone with a few counts. The gene calls are TRBV9 and TRBJ2-6; D might be TRBD1 or TRBD2, each matching 5 bases. The germline V gene has CDR1 SGDLS and CDR2 YYNGEE. The V and J ends lost 4 bases and 4 bases respectively, with 12 bases between them. This CDR3 is built from 15 residues. The CDR3 DNA reads TGTGCCAGCAGCCCCGGGACCTTAGGGGCCAACGTCCTGACTTTC. Translating it yields CASSPGTLGANVLTF.

This chain uses TRBV10-2 with TRBJ2-5, with D possibly TRBD2 on 6 matching bases. V was trimmed by 5 bases and J by 11 bases, leaving 21 bases between them. Germline CDR1 is WSHSY and CDR2 is SAAADI. The CDR3 totals 14 residues. CDR3 loop: CASSLLGPWGEQYF. CDR3 coding DNA: TGCGCCAGCAGTTTGTTGGGGCCGTGGGGGGAGCAGTACTTC.

V is TRBV29-1 and J is TRBJ2-5; 10 bases are shared with TRBD2. V trimming: 4 bases; J trimming: 0 bases; junction bases outside the gene matches: 2. The CDR3 is 14 amino acids. CDR1 SQVTM and CDR2 ANQGSEA come from the germline V gene. CDR3 in DNA: TGCAGCGTTGGAGGACTAGCGGACCAAGAGACCCAGTACTTC. Protein sequence: CSVGGLADQETQYF.

This chain links TRBV11-3 with TRBJ2-5; TRBD1 agrees at 7 bases. CDR1 is SGHNT and CDR2 is YENEEA in the germline V gene. The ends lost 3 bases at V and 1 base at J; junction bases unmatched: 5. This CDR3 contains 15 residues. CDR3 sequence reads: CASSFLTGAQETQYF. Written as DNA, the CDR3 is TGTGCCAGCAGCTTTCTAACAGGGGCCCAAGAGACCCAGTACTTC. The variable domain in full, with the rest retrieved from reference TRBV11-3 and TRBJ2-5, is EAGVVQSPRYKIIEKKQPVAFWCNPISGHNTLYWYLQNLGQGPELLIRYENEEAVDDSQLPKDRFSAERLKGVDSTLKIQPAELGDSAVYLCASSFLTGAQETQYFGPGTRLLVL.

J is TRBJ2-3 and V is TRBV5-4; the match to TRBD2 covers 9 bases. Germline trimming cut 0 bases from V and 0 bases from J; bases unmatched to any gene: 8. The CDR3 runs 18 residues. The germline V gene encodes CDR1 SGHNT and CDR2 YYREEE (reference sequence). As DNA, the CDR3 is TGTGCCAGCAGCTTGGAACTAGCGGGTAAAACTAGCACAGATACGCAGTATTTT. Protein sequence: CASSLELAGKTSTDTQYF.

The chain uses TRBV7-8 and TRBJ1-1, with TRBD1 as a possible D gene (5 bases). The germline V gene has CDR1 SGHVS and CDR2 FQNEAQ. The V and J ends lost 4 bases and 1 base respectively, with 10 bases between them. This CDR3 spans 14 amino acids. The CDR3 bases are TGTGCCAGCAGCTGGGGGAGGGGGAACACTGAAGCTTTCTTT. Encoded protein: CASSWGRGNTEAFF.

The CDR3 nucleotides are TGTGCCAGTAGTTCTAGCACAGACACTGGAAACACCATATATTTT. Its protein is CASSSSTDTGNTIYF. The chain uses TRBV19 and TRBJ1-3, with unresolved D. Deletions cut 5 bases from V and 2 bases from J, with 13 bases between. Germline-derived CDR1 and CDR2 are LNHDA and SQIVND (reference sequence). There are 15 residues in the CDR3.

The chain joins TRBV28 to TRBJ2-2, with a weak D call TRBD1 (5 bases). This CDR3 contains 16 residues. The V gene lost 10 bases and the J gene lost 5 bases, with 23 bases spanning the gap. The germline V gene encodes CDR1 MDHEN and CDR2 SYDVKM. This chain's CDR3 is CATSPARQGGTGELFF. DNA for the CDR3: TGTGCCACCTCGCCCGCTCGGCAGGGTGGTACCGGGGAGCTGTTTTTT.

This clone was seen more than once but under ten times. V usage is TRBV2 and J usage is TRBJ2-7; 8 nucleotides align to TRBD2. This CDR3 contains 14 residues. The germline CDR1 and CDR2 sequences are SNHLY and FYNNEI. With 4 bases clipped from V and 2 bases from J, the junction kept 4 bases outside the gene matches. The CDR3 bases are TGTGCCAGCAGTGGACGGGGGGGGCCCTACGAGCAGTACTTC. Translation gives CASSGRGGPYEQYF.

V and J are TRBV21-1 and TRBJ1-6; TRBD1 was called by the table and not checked on the DNA. TRBV21-1 is a pseudogene segment. The CDR3 covers 18 residues. The CDR3 protein is CASSKATGGSSYNSPLHF. In DNA form, the CDR3 reads TGTGCCAGCAGCAAAGCTACAGGGGGTAGCTCCTATAATTCACCCCTCCACTTT.

This clone turned up a few times. The gene calls are TRBV2 and TRBJ2-7, with D unresolved. Looked up from germline, CDR1 is SNHLY and CDR2 is FYNNEI. The V gene lost 2 bases and the J gene lost 5 bases, with 10 bases spanning the gap. This CDR3 has 13 residues. The CDR3 bases are TGTGCCAGCAGTGAACAAGGGATGAACGAGCAGTACTTC. This translates into CASSEQGMNEQYF.

The V call is TRBV30, the J call TRBJ1-1, with a weak D call TRBD1 (6 bases). V gave up 0 bases and J gave up 11 bases, with 19 bases separating them. Per germline, CDR1 GTSNPN and CDR2 SVGIG (reference sequence). This CDR3 has 14 residues. The chain's CDR3 is CAWSVPGHRLGAFF. The DNA of the CDR3 is TGTGCCTGGAGTGTACCGGGACACCGTCTAGGGGCTTTCTTT.

This chain uses TRBV7-2 with TRBJ1-5, with D perhaps matching TRBD1 (6 bases). The CDR3 consists of 16 residues. Per germline, CDR1 SGHTA and CDR2 FQGNSA. The V gene lost 2 bases and the J gene lost 6 bases, with 17 bases spanning the gap. Here the CDR3 DNA reads TGTGCCAGCAGCTTAATCCTGGGGGGCATCGGTCAGCCCCAGCATTTT. It specifies CASSLILGGIGQPQHF.

The V gene is TRBV5-1, the J gene TRBJ2-5; 7 positions match TRBD2. The CDR3 length is 15 residues. J was trimmed by 4 bases and V by 2 bases; bases with no gene match: 8. From germline, CDR1 is SGHRS and CDR2 YFSETQ. CDR3 DNA: TGCGCCAGCAGCTTTAATCCGGGAGGAGGAGAGACCCAGTACTTC. It specifies CASSFNPGGGETQYF. Using reference TRBV5-1 and TRBJ2-5 for the parts outside the CDR3, the full variable domain is KAGVTQTPRYLIKTRGQQVTLSCSPISGHRSVSWYQQTPGQGLQFLFEYFSETQRNKGNFPGRFSGRQFSNSRSEMNVSTLELGDSALYLCASSFNPGGGETQYFGPGTRLLVL.

The chain joins TRBV29-1 to TRBJ2-3; 7 positions match TRBD2. The CDR3 totals 14 residues. J was trimmed by 2 bases and V by 4 bases; bases with no gene match: 6. Germline CDR1 is SQVTM and CDR2 is ANQGSEA. Here the CDR3 reads CSVGASGVTDTQYF. The CDR3 DNA reads TGCAGCGTTGGTGCTAGCGGTGTCACAGATACGCAGTATTTT.

The chain uses TRBV5-1 and TRBJ2-7; 12 bases match TRBD2. Per the germline V gene, CDR1 is SGHRS and CDR2 is YFSETQ. The CDR3 runs to 15 residues. V was clipped by 4 bases and J by 2 bases; unmatched bases: 4. The CDR3 region has the DNA TGCGCCAGCAGCCGGACTAGCGGGAACCCCTACGAGCAGTACTTC. The encoded protein is CASSRTSGNPYEQYF.

This clone was counted a few times. The gene calls are TRBV7-2 and TRBJ1-1; no clear D gene. CDR3 length equals 14 residues. The V and J ends lost 5 bases and 3 bases respectively, with 13 bases between them. CDR1 and CDR2 (germline): SGHTA, FQGNSA. CDR3 nucleotides: TGTGCCAGCAGCCGCTCGGTCCAGGACACTGAAGCTTTCTTT. Encoded protein: CASSRSVQDTEAFF. The whole variable domain, remainder taken from reference TRBV7-2 and TRBJ1-1, is GAGVSQSPSNKVTEKGKDVELRCDPISGHTALYWYRQSLGQGLEFLIYFQGNSAPDKSGLPSDRFSAERTGGSVSTLTIQRTQQEDSAVYLCASSRSVQDTEAFFGQGTRLTVV.

In nucleotides, the CDR3 is TGTGCCAGCAGTACTCAGACCGGGACACCCTACGAGCAGTACTTC. It specifies CASSTQTGTPYEQYF. This chain links TRBV6-1 with TRBJ2-7; D might be TRBD1 (6 bases). This CDR3 region has 15 residues. V lost 5 bases, J lost 2 bases, and 16 bases lay in between. Germline lookup yields CDR1 MNHNS and CDR2 SASEGT.

CDR3 nucleotide sequence: TGTGCCAGCAGCGCCACCGGGACAGGGGGCTCCGGGGAGCTGTTTTTT. Translation gives CASSATGTGGSGELFF. The rearrangement joins TRBV9 to TRBJ2-2; 12 bases are a match to TRBD1. The CDR3 loop spans 16 amino acids. The ends lost 3 bases at V and 6 bases at J; junction bases unmatched: 6. From germline, CDR1 is SGDLS and CDR2 YYNGEE. The variable domain in full, completed from reference TRBV9 and TRBJ2-2, reads DSGVTQTPKHLITATGQRVTLRCSPRSGDLSVYWYQQSLDQGLQFLIQYYNGEERAKGNILERFSAQQFPDLHSELNLSSLELGDSALYFCASSATGTGGSGELFFGEGSRLTVL.